The next 27 T cell receptor beta chains were all read from a single sample in a study of T cell clones after liver transplantation. Sequencing was performed with immunoSEQ multiplex PCR; in TCRdb, only in-frame clones are kept and a portion is missing. The profile covers more than 95,000 clones, with 82% appearing a single time and 0.8% to 1% taken by the ten largest. Material: CD4+ T cells from blood, obtained before liver transplant. These receptors all come from a human donor who received a liver transplant.

This CDR3 is CASSSAGTGRETQYF. The CDR3 nucleotides are TGTGCCAGCAGCTCGGCCGGGACAGGGAGAGAGACCCAGTACTTC. The chain is built from TRBV13 and TRBJ2-5, with TRBD1 matching over 9 bases. The CDR3 is 15 amino acids. V shed 4 bases and J 4 bases; nucleotides not matched to a gene: 7. Germline CDR1 and CDR2: PRHDT and FYEKMQ (reference sequence).

This clone was recorded a few times. This sequence joins TRBV5-4 and TRBJ2-1; 7 nucleotides match TRBD1. Germline CDR1 SGHNT, CDR2 YYREEE (reference sequence). This CDR3 has 13 residues. Trimming removed 9 bases from V and 5 bases from J; junction bases left unmatched: 8. The CDR3 reads CAIQGTVNNEQFF. CDR3 nucleotides: TGTGCCATTCAGGGGACAGTAAACAATGAGCAGTTCTTC.

The chain joins TRBV25-1 to TRBJ2-3; no clear D. The CDR3 is 12 amino acids. Germline values: CDR1 MGHDK, CDR2 SYGVNS. The V and J ends lost 3 bases and 5 bases respectively, with 6 bases between them. The CDR3 here is CASSDYGDTQYF. DNA for the CDR3: TGTGCCAGCAGTGACTACGGAGATACGCAGTATTTT.

The chain couples TRBV5-4 to TRBJ2-1; 8 bases align to TRBD2. From germline, CDR1 is SGHNT and CDR2 YYREEE (reference sequence). This CDR3 has 15 amino acids. Unmatched junction bases numbered 2, after V lost 0 bases and J lost 3 bases. The CDR3 nucleotides read TGTGCCAGCAGCTTGGGAGCGGGGGACTACAATGAGCAGTTCTTC. As protein: CASSLGAGDYNEQFF.

V gene TRBV19 combines with J gene TRBJ1-5; possible D gene TRBD1, 5 bases. CDR3 length: 14 residues. CDR1 is LNHDA and CDR2 is SQIVND in the germline V gene (reference sequence). The V and J ends lost 3 bases and 5 bases respectively, with 11 bases between them. CDR3 sequence (DNA): TGTGCCAGTAGTATTACGGGACGGTATCAGCCCCAGCATTTT. This sequence encodes CASSITGRYQPQHF.

This sequence joins TRBV11-1 and TRBJ2-1, with 9 bases identical to TRBD2. This CDR3 has 15 residues. The germline CDR1 and CDR2 sequences are SGHAT and FQDESV (reference sequence). Unmatched junction bases numbered 7, after V lost 1 base and J lost 9 bases. In DNA form, the CDR3 reads TGTGCCAGCAGCTTAGTGGCGCGGGAGGGGGGTGAGCAGTTCTTC. Translated: CASSLVAREGGEQFF. The full variable domain, its missing parts supplied by reference TRBV11-1 and TRBJ2-1, is EAEVAQSPRYKITEKSQAVAFWCDPISGHATLYWYRQILGQGPELLVQFQDESVVDDSQLPKDRFSAERLKGVDSTLKIQPAELGDSAMYLCASSLVAREGGEQFFGPGTRLTVL.

V gene TRBV19 combines with J gene TRBJ1-5; D might be TRBD1 (6 bases). The CDR3 sequence is 16 residues long. V lost 4 bases to trimming and J lost 1 base, with 14 bases between them. In germline, CDR1 is LNHDA, CDR2 SQIVND (reference sequence). CDR3 sequence (DNA): TGTGCCAGTAGTAAAGCCGGGACATTGAGCAATCAGCCCCAGCATTTT. Translation gives CASSKAGTLSNQPQHF.

The chain couples TRBV30 to TRBJ2-3; possible D gene TRBD2, 6 bases. This CDR3 has 14 residues. CDR1 is GTSNPN and CDR2 is SVGIG in the germline V gene (reference sequence). Trimming removed 2 bases at V and 3 bases at J, with 12 bases between. Written as DNA, the CDR3 is TGTGCCTGGAGTAGGGACGGGAGTACAGATACGCAGTATTTT. Protein product: CAWSRDGSTDTQYF. The variable domain in full, with the rest retrieved from reference TRBV30 and TRBJ2-3, is SQTIHQWPATLVQPVGSPLSLECTVEGTSNPNLYWYRQAAGRGLQLLFYSVGIGQISSEVPQNLSASRPQDRQFILSSKKLLLSDSGFYLCAWSRDGSTDTQYFGPGTRLTVL.

This chain uses TRBV7-9 with TRBJ1-1; D gene uncertain. V shed 1 base and J shed 0 bases, with 12 bases lying between them. Germline loops: CDR1 SEHNR, CDR2 FQNEAQ (reference sequence). The CDR3 loop spans 16 amino acids. DNA of the CDR3: TGTGCCAGCAGCTTAGAAGGAGCCAATCTGAACACTGAAGCTTTCTTT. Translating it yields CASSLEGANLNTEAFF.

The CDR3 spells CASSLTGLNTEAFF. CDR3 coding DNA: TGTGCCAGCAGCTTAACAGGGTTGAACACTGAAGCTTTCTTT. V and J are TRBV7-3 and TRBJ1-1, with D unresolved. V was shortened by 0 bases and J by 0 bases, with 5 bases between the two germline ends. This CDR3 is 14 amino acids long. The germline CDR1 and CDR2 sequences are SGHTA and FQGTGA.

This clone came up many times. J is TRBJ1-6 and V is TRBV7-8; D is unclear. Per germline, CDR1 SGHVS and CDR2 FQNEAQ. The CDR3 loop spans 15 amino acids. Trimming removed 4 bases from V and 5 bases from J, with 12 bases in between. The CDR3 nucleotides are TGTGCCAGCAGCTCCTGGAGGGCGGATAATTCACCCCTCCACTTT. Translated, it gives CASSSWRADNSPLHF.

The chain is built from TRBV15 and TRBJ1-2; D might be TRBD1 (6 bases). Germline V gene lookup returns CDR1 LNHNV and CDR2 YYDKDF (reference sequence). CDR3 length: 16 amino acids. The ends were cut back, 0 bases at V and 3 bases at J, with 14 bases in the middle. The CDR3 reads CATSRDLGGADYGYTF. In DNA form, the CDR3 reads TGTGCCACCAGCAGAGATCTGGGGGGCGCAGACTATGGCTACACCTTC.

This sequence joins TRBV15 and TRBJ2-3; 9 positions agree with TRBD2. Germline lookup yields CDR1 LNHNV and CDR2 YYDKDF (reference sequence). V was pared by 1 base and J by 1 base, with 3 bases of the junction left unmatched. CDR3 size: 16 residues. Here the CDR3 DNA reads TGTGCCACCAGCAGAGCTCTAGCGGGGCGCACAGATACGCAGTATTTT. It encodes CATSRALAGRTDTQYF.

The chain combines TRBV6-5 with TRBJ2-3; perhaps TRBD1 as D (5 bases). Germline V gene sequence: CDR1 MNHEY, CDR2 SVGAGI. This CDR3 is built from 13 residues. V was clipped by 4 bases and J by 2 bases, with 7 bases between them. CDR3 sequence (DNA): TGTGCCAGCAGTTCAGGGAACACAGATACGCAGTATTTT. Residues: CASSSGNTDTQYF.

This chain uses TRBV18 with TRBJ2-7; TRBD1 matches at 9 bases. CDR3 size: 16 residues. The V gene end was trimmed by 7 bases and the J gene end by 7 bases; junction bases not matched to a gene: 17. CDR1 KGHSH and CDR2 LQKENI come from the germline V gene. Here the CDR3 reads CASWRGPGQGPPEQYF. CDR3 nucleotide sequence: TGTGCCAGCTGGCGAGGACCGGGACAGGGCCCTCCTGAGCAGTACTTC.

The chain couples TRBV19 to TRBJ1-2; D not resolved. CDR1 is LNHDA and CDR2 is SQIVND in the germline V gene (reference sequence). V lost 1 base and J lost 7, with 13 bases in between. This CDR3 contains 14 residues. CDR3 in amino acids: CASSIAYGVGGYTF. CDR3 DNA sequence: TGTGCCAGTAGTATAGCGTACGGGGTAGGTGGCTACACCTTC.

The rearrangement uses TRBV7-2 and TRBJ1-5; no definite D call. V lost 1 base and J lost 4, with 11 bases in between. The germline V gene has CDR1 SGHTA and CDR2 FQGNSA. This CDR3 contains 15 residues. CDR3 DNA: TGTGCCAGCAGCTTAGGCCCGGGTTCTAATCAGCCCCAGCATTTT. It yields the protein CASSLGPGSNQPQHF.

This clone has a handful of counts. V gene TRBV23-1 combines with J gene TRBJ1-5; 12 bases are shared with TRBD1. TRBV23-1 is an ORF, with its function uncertain. V shed 7 bases, J shed 3 bases, and the junction held 7 bases outside the gene matches. CDR3 length: 16 amino acids. The CDR3 DNA is TGCGCCAGCACTCAGGGGACAGGGGGCCCCAATCAGCCCCAGCATTTT. This gives the protein CASTQGTGGPNQPQHF.

CDR3 nucleotide sequence: TGTGCCAGCAGCCGGACCGTTGAAAAACTGTTTTTT. This gives the protein CASSRTVEKLFF. The chain links TRBV7-9 to TRBJ1-4, with D hard to call. Trimming left V 5 bases short and J 7 bases short, with 8 bases between. Germline CDR1 SEHNR, CDR2 FQNEAQ (reference sequence). The CDR3 has 12 amino acids.

This rearrangement joins TRBV5-8 to TRBJ2-2; TRBD1 matches 7 bases. Germline V lookup: CDR1 SGHTS, CDR2 YDEGEE. J lost 5 bases, V lost 0 bases, and 7 bases had no gene match. The CDR3 contains 16 residues. CDR3 bases: TGTGCCAGCAGCTTGGATGTGACAGGGTATACCGGGGAGCTGTTTTTT. Its protein product is CASSLDVTGYTGELFF.

The J gene is TRBJ2-3, the V gene TRBV19; no reliable D call. Germline V gene sequence: CDR1 LNHDA, CDR2 SQIVND (reference sequence). The CDR3 loop spans 16 amino acids. Trimming took 4 bases from V and 6 from J, leaving 20 bases between them. CDR3 in DNA: TGTGCCAGTAGTAAAAACGACGTTTCCTTCGCGGATACGCAGTATTTT. This gives the protein CASSKNDVSFADTQYF. The full variable domain, its missing parts supplied by reference TRBV19 and TRBJ2-3, is DGGITQSPKYLFRKEGQNVTLSCEQNLNHDAMYWYRQDPGQGLRLIYYSQIVNDFQKGDIAEGYSVSREKKESFPLTVTSAQKNPTAFYLCASSKNDVSFADTQYFGPGTRLTVL.

V gene TRBV19 combines with J gene TRBJ1-2; TRBD1 is a possible D gene (6 bases). Germline V gene lookup returns CDR1 LNHDA and CDR2 SQIVND (reference sequence). Trimming stripped 3 bases from V and 4 bases from J, with 12 bases between. This CDR3 is built from 14 residues. The CDR3 region is CASSMNRVGYGYTF. CDR3 DNA: TGTGCCAGTAGTATGAACAGGGTCGGCTATGGCTACACCTTC.

The chain recombines TRBV2 with TRBJ2-7; 10 bases match TRBD2. CDR3 length equals 15 residues. Germline CDR1 is SNHLY and CDR2 is FYNNEI. The V gene end was trimmed by 5 bases and the J gene end by 5 bases; junction bases not matched to a gene: 9. The CDR3 sequence is CASSPRAGGLHEQYF. CDR3 nucleotides: TGTGCCAGCAGTCCCAGAGCGGGAGGGCTCCACGAGCAGTACTTC.

The rearrangement joins TRBV23-1 to TRBJ2-7, with TRBD1 identical over 7 bases. TRBV23-1 has ORF status, its function being uncertain. With 6 bases clipped from V and 2 bases from J, the junction kept 7 bases outside the gene matches. The CDR3 extends over 14 amino acids. This chain's CDR3 is CASRGGRAAYEQYF. CDR3 in DNA: TGCGCCAGCAGAGGGGGCAGAGCAGCCTACGAGCAGTACTTC.

The chain is built from TRBV29-1 and TRBJ1-2; TRBD1 matches 7 bases. CDR3 length: 13 amino acids. After removal of 0 bases from V and 4 bases from J, the junction contained 2 bases not matched to a gene. The germline V gene has CDR1 SQVTM and CDR2 ANQGSEA. The CDR3 sequence: CSVEDRDSYGYTF. The CDR3 bases are TGCAGCGTTGAAGATCGGGACAGCTATGGCTACACCTTC.

CDR3: CASSVVQGLTNEKLFF. DNA for the CDR3: TGTGCCAGCAGCGTCGTGCAGGGATTAACTAATGAAAAACTGTTTTTT. The chain has TRBV7-9 and TRBJ1-4; TRBD1 is a possible D gene (5 bases). Trimming removed 5 bases at V and 1 base at J, with 14 bases between. The V gene's germline CDR1 is SEHNR and CDR2 FQNEAQ (reference sequence). The CDR3 consists of 16 residues.

The V gene is TRBV10-3, the J gene TRBJ1-5; D not resolved. The CDR3 covers 13 residues. Trimming cost V 2 bases and J 3 bases, with 5 bases left between them. In germline, CDR1 is ENHRY, CDR2 SYGVKD. CDR3 bases: TGTGCCATCAGTGAGGGGGTCAATCAGCCCCAGCATTTT. Amino acid sequence: CAISEGVNQPQHF.